The source of this T cell receptor beta chain is a study of cytomegalovirus exposure and HLA in healthy donors. Study findings and constraints: A reported reduction in N-insertions relative to the approximately 600-donor mean was seen in an Asian-associated ancestry cluster in a later analysis. High specificity and sensitivity for cytomegalovirus status were reported for the classifier. Several of the most significant clusters were apparently associated with common viral pathogens in a later analysis.

13 Jbeta primers and 60 Vbeta primers were used for the PCR. Produced via immunoSEQ multiplex PCR; TCRdb's table is partial and in-frame only. The sample totals about 140,000 clones. CDR1 is SNHLY, CDR2 FYNNEI, per germline. There are 14 residues in the CDR3. V was pared by 3 bases and J by 3 bases, with 3 bases of the junction left unmatched. Points on this clone: Its specificity is unknown.

This receptor was taken from a woman under 30 in good health and CMV-seronegative. The J gene is TRBJ1-2, the V gene TRBV2; 8 nucleotides align to TRBD1. The sample comprised PBMCs. The CDR3 coding sequence is TGTGCCAGCAGTGAGGCAGGGGGCGACTATGGCTACACCTTC. Residues: CASSEAGGDYGYTF.